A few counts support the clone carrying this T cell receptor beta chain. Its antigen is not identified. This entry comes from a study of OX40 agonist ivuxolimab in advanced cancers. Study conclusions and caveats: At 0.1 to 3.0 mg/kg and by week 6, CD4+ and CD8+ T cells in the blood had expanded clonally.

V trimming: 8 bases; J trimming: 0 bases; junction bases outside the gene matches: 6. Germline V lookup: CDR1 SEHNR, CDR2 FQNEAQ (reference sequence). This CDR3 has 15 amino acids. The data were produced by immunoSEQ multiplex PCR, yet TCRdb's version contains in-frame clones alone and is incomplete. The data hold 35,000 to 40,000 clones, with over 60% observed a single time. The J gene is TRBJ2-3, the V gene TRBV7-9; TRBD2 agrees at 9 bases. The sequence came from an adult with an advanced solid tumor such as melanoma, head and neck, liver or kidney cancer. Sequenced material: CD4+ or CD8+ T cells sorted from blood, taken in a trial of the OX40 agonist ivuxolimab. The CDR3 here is CASGVLAGSTDTQYF. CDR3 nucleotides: TGTGCCAGCGGAGTACTAGCGGGTAGCACAGATACGCAGTATTTT.